One sample yielded the 18 T cell receptor beta chains listed below, sequenced in a study of blood T cells in healthy people across ages. A second 7 to 11 cycle PCR used barcoded and J-beta primers. TCRdb recomputed calls from the 5' RACE reads with MiXCR, one row per CDR3 protein. The sample has some 700,000 distinct CDR3 sequences, about a fifth seen once. The sample taken for sequencing was blood. The receptor set was obtained from a man aged 65 to 79 in good health.

This clonotype was observed a few times. This chain connects TRBV6-6 to TRBJ2-5; 11 positions match TRBD2. Judging by the DNA end, TRBJ2-1 fits better; the J call may be wrong. This CDR3 spans 16 amino acids. The V gene's germline CDR1 is MNHNY and CDR2 SVGAGI (reference sequence). CDR3 amino acids: CASSVTTSGALFRQFF. CDR3 nucleotides: TGTGCCAGCAGTGTTACGACTAGCGGGGCCCTTTTTAGGCAGTTCTTC.

This clonotype was counted between two and nine times. Lacking the conserved final phenylalanine or tryptophan, this CDR3 likely reflects a read error. V and J are TRBV28 and TRBJ2-5, with 7 nucleotides matching TRBD1. Trimming removed 5 bases from V and 11 bases from J; junction bases left unmatched: 17. The germline V gene encodes CDR1 MDHEN and CDR2 SYDVKM. CDR3 length equals 15 residues. CDR3: CASSVQGGGVWEQYV. The CDR3 DNA follows: TGTGCCAGCAGTGTCCAAGGGGGCGGTGTGTGGGAGCAGTACGTC.

This clonotype was seen a handful of times. V gene TRBV18 combines with J gene TRBJ2-4; D may be TRBD1 (6 bases). Germline-derived CDR1 and CDR2 are KGHSH and LQKENI. CDR3 length equals 18 residues. The V and J ends lost 2 bases and 7 bases respectively, with 24 bases between them. The CDR3 sequence: CASSPFGFQQGRMNIQYF. In DNA, the CDR3 is TGTGCCAGCTCACCATTCGGCTTCCAACAGGGTAGGATGAACATTCAGTACTTC.

This chain links TRBV3-1 with TRBJ2-3; possibly TRBD1 for D (5 bases). The length of the CDR3 is 13 residues. Germline V gene lookup returns CDR1 LGHDT and CDR2 YNNKEL (reference sequence). V shed 1 base and J shed 5 bases, with 7 bases lying between them. In DNA, the CDR3 is TGTGCCAGCAGCCAAGTCAGGGTAGATACGCAGTATTTT. Amino acids: CASSQVRVDTQYF.

This rearrangement joins TRBV5-1 to TRBJ2-3, with 8 bases that match TRBD1. CDR1 is SGHRS and CDR2 is YFSETQ in the germline V gene. CDR3 length equals 16 residues. The V and J ends lost 3 bases and 3 bases, in that order; junction bases with no gene match: 9. In DNA, the CDR3 is TGCGCCAGCAGCTCCTCAATGACAGGGGTGACAGATACGCAGTATTTT. It encodes CASSSSMTGVTDTQYF.

This chain links TRBV20-1 with TRBJ1-5; tentatively, D is TRBD1 (6 bases). Trimming removed 6 bases from V and 0 bases from J, with 15 bases in between. The germline V gene encodes CDR1 DFQATT and CDR2 SNEGSKA (reference sequence). The CDR3 is 15 residues long. CDR3 in DNA: TGCAGTGCCCCTCTGAGGGGGTCTAGCAATCAGCCCCAGCATTTT. As protein: CSAPLRGSSNQPQHF.

The chain joins TRBV20-1 to TRBJ2-3; D tentatively reads TRBD1 or TRBD2 (5 bases each). CDR1 and CDR2 (germline): DFQATT, SNEGSKA (reference sequence). This CDR3 has 13 residues. The ends were cut back, 5 bases at V and 5 bases at J, with 14 bases in the middle. The DNA of the CDR3 is TGCAGTGCTTCCGGGGCCAACGGAGATACGCAGTATTTT. This translates into CSASGANGDTQYF.

This clonotype has more than one count but fewer than ten. The CDR3 nucleotides are TGTGCCAGCACCAGACAGGGATACACCGGGGAGCTGTTTTTT. Its translation: CASTRQGYTGELFF. This chain connects TRBV27 to TRBJ2-2, with 7 bases lining up with TRBD1. Germline V CDR1 and CDR2: MNHEY, SMNVEV (reference sequence). CDR3 length equals 14 residues. V lost 7 bases to trimming and J lost 3 bases; unmatched junction nucleotides: 5.

The chain recombines TRBV5-1 with TRBJ2-5; 7 bases line up with TRBD2. In germline, CDR1 is SGHRS, CDR2 YFSETQ. The trim removed 1 base at V and 4 bases at J, leaving 10 bases unmatched. The length of the CDR3 is 16 residues. DNA of the CDR3: TGCGCCAGCAGCTTGAGCGGGGTCGGAGGGGCAGAGACCCAGTACTTC. Amino acids: CASSLSGVGGAETQYF.

The count of this clonotype is one. The gene calls are TRBV5-1 and TRBJ2-2; 11 bases map to TRBD2. Germline V lookup: CDR1 SGHRS, CDR2 YFSETQ. The CDR3 has 16 amino acids. V was pared by 4 bases and J by 4 bases, with 6 bases of the junction left unmatched. Written as DNA, the CDR3 is TGCGCCAGCAGCCCCGGGACTAGCGGAGCCACCGGGGAGCTGTTTTTT. Encoded protein: CASSPGTSGATGELFF.

On this clonotype itself: The junction differs from germline at one of its ends, possibly a read error. This sequence joins TRBV12-5 and TRBJ2-7, with D perhaps matching TRBD1 (6 bases). Germline lookup yields CDR1 LGHNT and CDR2 FRNRAP. The CDR3 has 12 residues. The DNA of the CDR3 is TGTGCTAGTGGTTTGGTACAGGGACGGCTTGTCTTC. Amino acid sequence: CASGLVQGRLVF.

This clonotype was detected a few times. The chain has TRBV11-2 and TRBJ1-4, with unresolved D. Germline V gives CDR1 SGHAT, CDR2 FQNNGV. Trimming took off 1 base at V and 3 bases at J, with 6 bases between the two ends. CDR3 length: 14 amino acids. The CDR3 nucleotides read TGTGCCAGCAGCTTAGGCAACTCTAATGAAAAACTGTTTTTT. It codes for CASSLGNSNEKLFF.

This clonotype was seen more than once but under ten times. The chain employs TRBV7-8 and TRBJ1-2; D is ambiguous. V shed 0 bases and J shed 7 bases, with 12 bases lying between them. The CDR3 sequence is 14 residues long. The germline gives CDR1 SGHVS, CDR2 FQNEAQ. CDR3: CASSLAMGRTGYTF. The CDR3, as DNA: TGTGCCAGCAGCTTAGCGATGGGCAGAACTGGCTACACCTTC.

The V and J genes are TRBV5-1 and TRBJ2-3; 7 bases fit TRBD2. The germline V gene encodes CDR1 SGHRS and CDR2 YFSETQ. There are 14 residues in the CDR3. J lost 6 bases, V lost 0 bases, and 4 bases had no gene match. CDR3 coding DNA: TGCGCCAGCAGCTTGGGACTAGCCTTCGATACGCAGTATTTT. Its translation is CASSLGLAFDTQYF.

This clonotype turned up a few times. Given the absence of the conserved phenylalanine or tryptophan at the CDR3 end, a read error is likely. This chain joins TRBV7-2 and TRBJ1-2; tentatively, D is TRBD1 (6 bases). Per the germline V gene, CDR1 is SGHTA and CDR2 is FQGNSA. V lost 5 bases to trimming and J lost 3 bases, with 13 bases between them. The CDR3 covers 14 residues. CDR3 residues: CASSLARTDYGYTL. CDR3 bases: TGTGCCAGCAGCCTGGCCAGGACAGACTATGGCTACACCCTC.

Only a few counts were recorded for this clonotype. The V call is TRBV10-3, the J call TRBJ1-4; D might be TRBD1 (5 bases). The CDR3 loop spans 14 amino acids. The germline CDR1 and CDR2 sequences are ENHRY and SYGVKD. Deletions cut 0 bases from V and 8 bases from J, with 10 bases between. The CDR3 reads CAISESTQGEKLFF. The CDR3 DNA follows: TGTGCCATCAGTGAGTCGACCCAGGGAGAAAAACTGTTTTTT.

The chain is built from TRBV14 and TRBJ1-4; no reliable D call. The CDR3 is made up of 14 amino acids. CDR1 SGHDN and CDR2 FVKESK come from the germline V gene. The V end lost 3 bases, the J end lost 3 bases, and 8 bases lay between the germline ends. The CDR3 is CASSHRFANEKLFF. For the CDR3, the DNA is TGTGCCAGCAGCCATCGGTTCGCTAATGAAAAACTGTTTTTT.

The chain has TRBV5-5 and TRBJ2-3; D is possibly TRBD2 (6 bases). Trimming stripped 4 bases from V and 5 bases from J, with 17 bases between. The germline CDR1 and CDR2 sequences are SGHKS and YYEKEE (reference sequence). This CDR3 region has 15 residues. Here the CDR3 reads CASSPTAGLGDTQYF. For the CDR3, the DNA is TGTGCCAGCAGCCCAACTGCGGGGTTGGGAGATACGCAGTATTTT. The variable domain in full, completed from reference TRBV5-5 and TRBJ2-3, reads DAGVTQSPTHLIKTRGQQVTLRCSPISGHKSVSWYQQVLGQGPQFIFQYYEKEERGRGNFPDRFSARQFPNYSSELNVNALLLGDSALYLCASSPTAGLGDTQYFGPGTRLTVL.